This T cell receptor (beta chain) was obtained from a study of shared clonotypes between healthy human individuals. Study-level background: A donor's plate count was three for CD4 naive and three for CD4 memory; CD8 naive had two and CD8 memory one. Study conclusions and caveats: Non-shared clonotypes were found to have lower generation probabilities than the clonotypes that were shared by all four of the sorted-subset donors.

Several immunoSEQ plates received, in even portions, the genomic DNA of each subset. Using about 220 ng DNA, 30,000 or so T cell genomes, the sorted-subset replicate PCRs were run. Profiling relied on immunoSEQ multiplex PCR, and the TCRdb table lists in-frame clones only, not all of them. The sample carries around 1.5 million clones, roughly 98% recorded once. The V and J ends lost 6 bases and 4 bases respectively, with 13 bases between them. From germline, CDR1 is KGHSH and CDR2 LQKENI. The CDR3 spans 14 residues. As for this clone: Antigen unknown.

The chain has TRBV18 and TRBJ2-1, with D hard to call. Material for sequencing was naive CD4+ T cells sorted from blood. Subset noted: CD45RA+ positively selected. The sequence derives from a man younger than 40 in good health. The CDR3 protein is CASSLSILYNEQFF. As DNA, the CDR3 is TGTGCCAGCTCCTTATCCATCTTATACAATGAGCAGTTCTTC.